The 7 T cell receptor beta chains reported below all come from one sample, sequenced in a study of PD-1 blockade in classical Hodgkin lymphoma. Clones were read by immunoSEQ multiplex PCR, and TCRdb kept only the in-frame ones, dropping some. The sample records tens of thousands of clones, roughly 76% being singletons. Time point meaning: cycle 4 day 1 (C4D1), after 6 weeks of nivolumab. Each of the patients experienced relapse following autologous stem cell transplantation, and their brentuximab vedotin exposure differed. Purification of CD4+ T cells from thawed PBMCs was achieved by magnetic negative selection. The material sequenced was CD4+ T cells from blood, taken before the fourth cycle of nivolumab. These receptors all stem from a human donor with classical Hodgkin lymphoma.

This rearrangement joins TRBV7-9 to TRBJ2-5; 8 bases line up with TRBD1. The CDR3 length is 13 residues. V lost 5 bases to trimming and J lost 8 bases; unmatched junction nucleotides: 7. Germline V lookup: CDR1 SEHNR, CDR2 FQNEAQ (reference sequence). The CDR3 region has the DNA TGTGCCAGCAGCCCATACAGGGGGGCCACCCAGTACTTC. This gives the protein CASSPYRGATQYF.

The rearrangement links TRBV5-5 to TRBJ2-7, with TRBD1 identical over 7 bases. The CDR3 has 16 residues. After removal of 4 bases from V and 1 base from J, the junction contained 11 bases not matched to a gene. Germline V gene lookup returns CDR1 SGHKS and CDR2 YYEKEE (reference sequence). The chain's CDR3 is CASSPEQGTTSYEQYF. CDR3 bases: TGTGCCAGCAGCCCCGAACAGGGGACAACATCCTACGAGCAGTACTTC.

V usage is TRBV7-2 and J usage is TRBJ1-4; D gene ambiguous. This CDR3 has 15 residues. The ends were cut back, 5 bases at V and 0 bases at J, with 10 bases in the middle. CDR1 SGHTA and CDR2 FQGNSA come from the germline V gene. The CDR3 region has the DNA TGTGCCAGCAGCCCCCAATTTGCAACTAATGAAAAACTGTTTTTT. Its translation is CASSPQFATNEKLFF.

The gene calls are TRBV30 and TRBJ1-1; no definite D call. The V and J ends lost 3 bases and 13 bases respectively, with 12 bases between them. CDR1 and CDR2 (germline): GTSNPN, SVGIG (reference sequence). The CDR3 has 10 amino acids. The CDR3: CAWSVPGLFF. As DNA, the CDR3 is TGTGCCTGGAGCGTCCCCGGACTTTTCTTT.

The CDR3 region has the DNA TGTGCCAGCAGTCCCGACAGGGGCTCCATCTACGAGCAGTACTTC. Its protein product is CASSPDRGSIYEQYF. V usage is TRBV6-5 and J usage is TRBJ2-7, with TRBD1 matching over 8 bases. Per germline, CDR1 MNHEY and CDR2 SVGAGI. This CDR3 has 15 amino acids. Trimming cost V 5 bases and J 3 bases; bases outside gene matches: 9.

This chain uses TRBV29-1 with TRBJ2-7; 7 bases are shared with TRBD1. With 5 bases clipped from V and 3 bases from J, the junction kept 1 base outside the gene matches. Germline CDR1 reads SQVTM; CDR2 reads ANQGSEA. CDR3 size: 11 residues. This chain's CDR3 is CSVRDSYEQYF. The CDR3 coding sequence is TGCAGCGTTAGGGACAGCTACGAGCAGTACTTC.

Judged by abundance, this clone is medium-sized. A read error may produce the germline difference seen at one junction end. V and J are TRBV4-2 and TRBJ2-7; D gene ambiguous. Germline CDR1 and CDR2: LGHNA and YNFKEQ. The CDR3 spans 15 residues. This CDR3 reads CASSKESTSTYEQYF. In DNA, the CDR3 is TGTGCCAGCAGCAAAGAAAGCACGTCAACCTACGAGCAGTACTTC.